These 14 T cell receptor beta chains originate from one sample sequenced in a study of blood T cell dynamics during melanoma immunotherapy. The sample's time point: pre-treatment baseline. TCRdb's copy holds only in-frame clones and misses some; the assay was immunoSEQ multiplex PCR. The sample lists about 9,700 clones; roughly 89% were seen once. The material was blood, obtained from a patient treated with checkpoint blockade. The source of these receptors is a human donor with melanoma.

The chain has TRBV7-8 and TRBJ2-7, with D perhaps being TRBD1 or TRBD2 (5 bases each). The CDR3 covers 13 residues. V was shortened by 3 bases and J by 2 bases, with 8 bases between the two germline ends. CDR1 is SGHVS, CDR2 FQNEAQ, per germline. The CDR3 sequence: CASSFEGPYEQYF. The CDR3 nucleotides read TGTGCCAGCAGCTTTGAGGGGCCCTACGAGCAGTACTTC.

This clone was counted between two and nine times. The rearrangement joins TRBV18 to TRBJ2-7, with 9 bases aligning to TRBD2. This CDR3 region has 14 residues. The junction had 5 bases not matched to a gene; V was cut back by 1 base and J by 7 bases. Germline V gene lookup returns CDR1 KGHSH and CDR2 LQKENI. The CDR3 nucleotides are TGTGCCAGCTCACCACAGGGTAGCGGGGGTGAGCAGTACTTC. It specifies CASSPQGSGGEQYF.

V and J are TRBV5-3 and TRBJ1-5; 7 bases align to TRBD1. TRBV5-3 is annotated as an ORF whose role is uncertain. The CDR3 is 15 amino acids. V dropped 8 bases and J dropped 0; count of bases not matched to a gene: 8. CDR3 coding DNA: TGTGCCAGCAGCCCGGGACAGAATAGCAATCAGCCCCAGCATTTT. Its protein product is CASSPGQNSNQPQHF.

CDR3: CSGGTGGDTQYF. Written as DNA, the CDR3 is TGCAGCGGGGGGACAGGGGGAGATACGCAGTATTTT. V gene TRBV29-1 combines with J gene TRBJ2-3, with 11 bases aligning to TRBD1. From germline, CDR1 is SQVTM and CDR2 ANQGSEA. CDR3 size: 12 residues. V dropped 7 bases and J dropped 5; count of bases not matched to a gene: 2.

The rearrangement uses TRBV6-1 and TRBJ2-7; 7 bases are shared with TRBD2. The junction had 5 bases not matched to a gene; V was cut back by 1 base and J by 2 bases. This CDR3 has 15 residues. The V gene's germline CDR1 is MNHNS and CDR2 SASEGT. CDR3 bases: TGTGCCAGCAGTGAAGGATGGGGGGGGGCCTACGAGCAGTACTTC. This translates into CASSEGWGGAYEQYF.

This chain joins TRBV28 and TRBJ1-2; tentatively, D is TRBD1 (5 bases). CDR1 and CDR2 (germline): MDHEN, SYDVKM. CDR3 length: 12 residues. The V gene lost 5 bases and the J gene lost 5 bases, with 9 bases spanning the gap. CDR3 sequence reads: CASSPRGYGYTF. CDR3 sequence (DNA): TGTGCCAGCAGTCCAAGGGGTTATGGCTACACCTTC.

The chain combines TRBV11-2 with TRBJ1-2; D gene uncertain. Trimming took 1 base from V and 2 from J, leaving 8 bases between them. The germline V gene has CDR1 SGHAT and CDR2 FQNNGV. This CDR3 is built from 14 residues. DNA for the CDR3: TGTGCCAGCAGCTTAGGGTCAGCGAACTATGGCTACACCTTC. Protein product: CASSLGSANYGYTF.

A few counts support this clone. This sequence joins TRBV5-4 and TRBJ2-5; no definite D call. The J call may be in error: the DNA end matches TRBJ2-7 better. Germline CDR1 is SGHNT and CDR2 is YYREEE (reference sequence). This CDR3 is built from 14 residues. The CDR3 DNA is TGTGCCAGCAGCTCGGGCTTTGTTAGCCACGAGCAGTACTTC. Its protein product is CASSSGFVSHEQYF.

This chain joins TRBV2 and TRBJ1-6; TRBD1 is a possible D gene (6 bases). Trimming shortened V by 6 bases and J by 0 bases, and 12 bases separated the two germline ends. The CDR3 totals 16 residues. Germline-derived CDR1 and CDR2 are SNHLY and FYNNEI. In DNA form, the CDR3 reads TGTGCCAGCAGAATACAGGGCAACTCCTATAATTCACCCCTCCACTTT. Amino acid sequence: CASRIQGNSYNSPLHF.

The chain joins TRBV6-5 to TRBJ2-7; 7 bases line up with TRBD2. There are 14 residues in the CDR3. Germline V gene data show CDR1 as MNHEY and CDR2 as SVGAGI. The ends lost 6 bases at V and 2 bases at J; junction bases unmatched: 7. CDR3 DNA: TGTGCCAGCAGAGACCTCCGGGGGGCCTACGAGCAGTACTTC. It encodes CASRDLRGAYEQYF.

The chain joins TRBV7-8 to TRBJ1-1; 9 positions agree with TRBD1. Germline CDR1 is SGHVS and CDR2 is FQNEAQ. Trimming took 5 bases from V and 7 from J; bases not matched to a gene: 11. This CDR3 comprises 15 residues. The CDR3, as DNA: TGTGCCAGCAGCACGACAGGGACAGGGTTCGGTGAAGCTTTCTTT. Translating gives CASSTTGTGFGEAFF.

The V call is TRBV30, the J call TRBJ2-5; possibly TRBD1 for D (6 bases). Germline V gene data show CDR1 as GTSNPN and CDR2 as SVGIG (reference sequence). The CDR3 covers 12 residues. V gave up 3 bases and J gave up 9 bases, with 14 bases separating them. CDR3 sequence: CAWSPEGVAQYF. CDR3 bases: TGTGCCTGGAGCCCAGAGGGGGTAGCCCAGTACTTC.

The chain links TRBV2 to TRBJ2-2; 11 positions agree with TRBD2. CDR1 is SNHLY and CDR2 is FYNNEI in the germline V gene. This CDR3 is 16 amino acids long. Trimming at V came to 3 bases and at J to 4 bases, leaving 4 bases not matched to a gene. The chain's CDR3 is CASSETSGALTGELFF. Here the CDR3 DNA reads TGTGCCAGCAGTGAGACTAGCGGGGCACTCACCGGGGAGCTGTTTTTT.

The gene calls are TRBV28 and TRBJ1-1; D uncertain. The CDR3 sequence is 11 residues long. Trimming took off 6 bases at V and 4 bases at J, with 6 bases between the two ends. Germline V lookup: CDR1 MDHEN, CDR2 SYDVKM. CDR3 nucleotide sequence: TGTGCCAGCAGCCCGGGCACTGAAGCTTTCTTT. Its protein is CASSPGTEAFF.